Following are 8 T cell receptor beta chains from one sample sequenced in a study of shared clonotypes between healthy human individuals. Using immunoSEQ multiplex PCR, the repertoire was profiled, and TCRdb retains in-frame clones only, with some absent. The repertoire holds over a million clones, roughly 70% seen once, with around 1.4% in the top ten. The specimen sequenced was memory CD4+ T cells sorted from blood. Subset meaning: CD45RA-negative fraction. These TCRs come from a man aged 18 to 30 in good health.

The CDR3 sequence is CASSFHTKRTEHEKLFF. CDR3 bases: TGTGCCAGCAGTTTTCATACGAAGCGGACCGAGCATGAAAAACTGTTTTTT. The chain carries TRBV28 and TRBJ1-4; D is unclear. CDR1 and CDR2 from the germline V gene are MDHEN and SYDVKM. The germline V and J ends were trimmed by 3 bases and 6 bases, with 20 bases remaining between them. This CDR3 has 17 amino acids.

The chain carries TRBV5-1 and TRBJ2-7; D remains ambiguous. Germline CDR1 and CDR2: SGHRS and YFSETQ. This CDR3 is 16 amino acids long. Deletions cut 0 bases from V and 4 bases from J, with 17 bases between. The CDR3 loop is CASSLVMTRFTYEQYF. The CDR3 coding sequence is TGCGCCAGCAGCTTGGTCATGACAAGATTCACGTACGAGCAGTACTTC.

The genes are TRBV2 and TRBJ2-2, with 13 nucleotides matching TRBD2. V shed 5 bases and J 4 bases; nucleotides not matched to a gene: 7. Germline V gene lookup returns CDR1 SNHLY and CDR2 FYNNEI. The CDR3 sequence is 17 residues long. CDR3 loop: CASSKTSGRSFTGELFF. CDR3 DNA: TGTGCCAGCAGTAAGACTAGCGGGAGGTCCTTCACCGGGGAGCTGTTTTTT. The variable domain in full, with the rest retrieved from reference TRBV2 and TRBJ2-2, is EPEVTQTPSHQVTQMGQEVILRCVPISNHLYFYWYRQILGQKVEFLVSFYNNEISEKSEIFDDQFSVERPDGSNFTLKIRSTKLEDSAMYFCASSKTSGRSFTGELFFGEGSRLTVL.

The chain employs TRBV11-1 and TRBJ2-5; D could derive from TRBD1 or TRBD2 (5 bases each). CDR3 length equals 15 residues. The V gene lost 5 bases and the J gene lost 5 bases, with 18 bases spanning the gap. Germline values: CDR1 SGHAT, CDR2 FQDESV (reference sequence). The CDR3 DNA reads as TGTGCCAGCAGCCCACTAGTTCCCCGGGGCGAGACCCAGTACTTC. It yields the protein CASSPLVPRGETQYF.

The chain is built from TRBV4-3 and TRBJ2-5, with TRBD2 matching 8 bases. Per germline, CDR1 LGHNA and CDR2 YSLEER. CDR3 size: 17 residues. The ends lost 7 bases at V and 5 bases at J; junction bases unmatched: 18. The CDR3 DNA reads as TGCGCCAGCAACTACACCCACCCCGGGACTAGTGTGGAGACCCAGTACTTC. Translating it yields CASNYTHPGTSVETQYF.

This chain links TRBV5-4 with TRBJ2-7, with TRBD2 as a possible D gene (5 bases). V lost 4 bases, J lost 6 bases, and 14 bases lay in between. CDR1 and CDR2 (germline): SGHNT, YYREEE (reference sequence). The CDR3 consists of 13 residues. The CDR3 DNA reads TGTGCCAGCAGCCCTGGCGGGTTTGGCGAGCAGTACTTC. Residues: CASSPGGFGEQYF.

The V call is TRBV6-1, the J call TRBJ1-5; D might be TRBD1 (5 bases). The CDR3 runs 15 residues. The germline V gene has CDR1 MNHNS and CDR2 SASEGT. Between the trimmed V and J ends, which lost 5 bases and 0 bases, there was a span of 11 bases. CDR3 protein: CASSSLQDSNQPQHF. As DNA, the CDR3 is TGTGCCAGCAGTTCTTTACAGGATAGCAATCAGCCCCAGCATTTT.

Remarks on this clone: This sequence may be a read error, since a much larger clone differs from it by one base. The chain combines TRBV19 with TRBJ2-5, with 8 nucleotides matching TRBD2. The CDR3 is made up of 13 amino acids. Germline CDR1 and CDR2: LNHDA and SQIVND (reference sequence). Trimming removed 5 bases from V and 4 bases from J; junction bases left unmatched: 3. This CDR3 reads CASSGTRGETQYF. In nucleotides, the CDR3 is TGTGCCAGTAGTGGGACTAGGGGAGAGACCCAGTACTTC.